The 18 T cell receptor beta chains below all came from one sample that was sequenced in a study of shared clonotypes between healthy human individuals. Assay used: immunoSEQ multiplex PCR; TCRdb lists only in-frame clones, some missing. The sample lists 2 million to 2.5 million clones; approximately 94% were seen once. Sequences were obtained from naive CD4+ T cells sorted from blood. The subset was: CD45RA+ positively selected. The source of these receptors is a man in his late teens or twenties in good health.

This clone came up once. The chain uses TRBV7-2 and TRBJ2-6; 7 positions agree with TRBD1. The V and J ends lost 6 bases and 1 base, in that order; junction bases with no gene match: 9. CDR1 is SGHTA and CDR2 is FQGNSA in the germline V gene. The CDR3 totals 17 residues. In DNA, the CDR3 is TGTGCCAGCAGTCTAAGGACAGGACAGTCTGGGGCCAACGTCCTGACTTTC. Residues: CASSLRTGQSGANVLTF.

J is TRBJ1-2 and V is TRBV29-1, with 9 bases identical to TRBD1. The germline gives CDR1 SQVTM, CDR2 ANQGSEA. J gave up 8 bases and V 7 bases, and 14 bases lay outside the gene matches. The CDR3 sequence is 14 residues long. The DNA of the CDR3 is TGCAGCGCATCAACCGGGACAGGGAAAGGGGGCTACACCTTC. Encoded protein: CSASTGTGKGGYTF. Full variable domain (rest looked up from reference TRBV29-1 and TRBJ1-2): SAVISQKPSRDICQRGTSLTIQCQVDSQVTMMFWYRQQPGQSLTLIATANQGSEATYESGFVIDKFPISRPNLTFSTLTVSNMSPEDSSIYLCSASTGTGKGGYTFGSGTRLTVV.

V usage is TRBV7-9 and J usage is TRBJ1-2, with 7 bases lining up with TRBD1. The CDR3 loop spans 15 amino acids. The germline V gene has CDR1 SEHNR and CDR2 FQNEAQ (reference sequence). The V segment lost 5 bases and the J segment 8 bases; nucleotides outside the gene matches: 14. The CDR3, as DNA: TGTGCCAGCAGCCAGTTAGGGGGCGAGGTCTTCGGCTACACCTTC. Protein product: CASSQLGGEVFGYTF.

The rearrangement links TRBV10-3 to TRBJ2-2; TRBD2 agrees at 9 bases. J gave up 6 bases and V 4 bases, and 0 bases lay outside the gene matches. The germline V gene has CDR1 ENHRY and CDR2 SYGVKD. CDR3 length: 13 residues. CDR3 loop: CAISGTSAGELFF. As DNA, the CDR3 is TGTGCCATCAGTGGGACTAGCGCCGGGGAGCTGTTTTTT.

V is TRBV7-9 and J is TRBJ2-3; D unresolved. CDR3 length: 15 amino acids. Germline loops: CDR1 SEHNR, CDR2 FQNEAQ (reference sequence). V lost 4 bases and J 0 bases, leaving 11 bases between the germline ends. CDR3 amino acids: CASSSWRMSTDTQYF. The CDR3 bases are TGTGCCAGCAGCTCTTGGCGGATGAGCACAGATACGCAGTATTTT. Full variable domain (outside the CDR3, taken from reference TRBV7-9 and TRBJ2-3): DTGVSQNPRHKITKRGQNVTFRCDPISEHNRLYWYRQTLGQGPEFLTYFQNEAQLEKSRLLSDRFSAERPKGSFSTLEIQRTEQGDSAMYLCASSSWRMSTDTQYFGPGTRLTVL.

The V call is TRBV5-1, the J call TRBJ2-7, with 9 bases identical to TRBD1. There are 15 residues in the CDR3. J gave up 7 bases and V 5 bases, and 13 bases lay outside the gene matches. Germline loops: CDR1 SGHRS, CDR2 YFSETQ. The CDR3 spells CASSLLPGQGEEQYF. The CDR3 DNA reads as TGCGCCAGCAGTTTATTACCGGGACAGGGAGAAGAGCAGTACTTC.

The chain joins TRBV5-4 to TRBJ2-1; tentatively, D is TRBD2 (6 bases). This CDR3 is built from 14 residues. The V end lost 0 bases, the J end lost 12 bases, and 16 bases lay between the germline ends. CDR1 is SGHNT and CDR2 is YYREEE in the germline V gene (reference sequence). The CDR3 protein is CASSLVDSGFGQFF. CDR3 in DNA: TGTGCCAGCAGCTTGGTGGATAGCGGTTTTGGGCAGTTCTTC.

CDR3 nucleotide sequence: TGTGCCAGCAGCGTATCTAGCGGGGGAGCGAACACCGGGGAGCTGTTTTTT. Translating it yields CASSVSSGGANTGELFF. This rearrangement joins TRBV9 to TRBJ2-2, with TRBD2 matching over 10 bases. The CDR3 length is 17 residues. Germline V CDR1 and CDR2: SGDLS, YYNGEE. The junction had 3 bases not matched to a gene; V was cut back by 1 base and J by 0 bases.

This chain links TRBV19 with TRBJ2-3, with no clear D. The CDR3 totals 13 residues. V was clipped by 4 bases and J by 2 bases, with 7 bases between them. Per germline, CDR1 LNHDA and CDR2 SQIVND (reference sequence). CDR3 protein: CASSTQSTDTQYF. The CDR3 bases are TGTGCCAGTAGTACTCAGTCCACAGATACGCAGTATTTT.

On this clone itself: Other DNA variants within this sample encode the same CDR3. The chain employs TRBV6-6 and TRBJ2-7; D gene uncertain. Between the trimmed V and J ends, which lost 0 bases and 1 base, there was a span of 7 bases. Looked up from germline, CDR1 is MNHNY and CDR2 is SVGAGI (reference sequence). The CDR3 contains 14 residues. This chain's CDR3 is CASSYSGPSYEQYF. The DNA for the CDR3 is TGTGCCAGCAGTTACTCTGGACCGTCCTACGAGCAGTACTTC.

The genes are TRBV4-3 and TRBJ1-6; 7 bases align to TRBD1. In germline, CDR1 is LGHNA, CDR2 YSLEER. Trimming at V came to 0 bases and at J to 7 bases, leaving 3 bases not matched to a gene. The length of the CDR3 is 15 residues. CDR3 DNA: TGCGCCAGCAGCCAAGACCTACAGGGGAATTCACCCCTCCACTTT. The encoded protein is CASSQDLQGNSPLHF.

This chain uses TRBV6-1 with TRBJ2-5; possibly TRBD1 for D (5 bases). The CDR3 has 15 amino acids. V shed 1 base and J shed 1 base, with 10 bases lying between them. CDR1 is MNHNS, CDR2 SASEGT, per germline. The CDR3 nucleotides are TGTGCCAGCAGTGAAGTGGGGCCAGGCCAAGAGACCCAGTACTTC. This codes for CASSEVGPGQETQYF.

The chain links TRBV7-3 to TRBJ2-1; weak D call: TRBD1 (6 bases). This CDR3 is built from 13 residues. Germline CDR1 SGHTA, CDR2 FQGTGA. V gave up 8 bases and J gave up 3 bases, with 11 bases separating them. CDR3 residues: CASGDNHYNEQFF. In nucleotides, the CDR3 is TGTGCCAGCGGGGACAACCACTACAATGAGCAGTTCTTC.

A single count supports this clone. The V gene is TRBV5-1, the J gene TRBJ2-3; 9 positions match TRBD2. The V segment lost 0 bases and the J segment 4 bases; nucleotides outside the gene matches: 6. Germline CDR1 SGHRS, CDR2 YFSETQ. The CDR3 consists of 16 residues. This CDR3 is CASSLAGREGPDTQYF. The DNA for the CDR3 is TGCGCCAGCAGCTTGGCCGGGCGGGAGGGACCAGATACGCAGTATTTT.

The rearrangement uses TRBV19 and TRBJ1-6; 9 bases map to TRBD1. Germline lookup yields CDR1 LNHDA and CDR2 SQIVND (reference sequence). J lost 7 bases, V lost 7 bases, and 5 bases had no gene match. The CDR3 runs to 14 residues. The CDR3 coding sequence is TGTGCCAGTACTGCGACAGGGGGGAATTCACCCCTCCACTTT. Amino acid sequence: CASTATGGNSPLHF. Variable domain in full (rest from reference TRBV19 and TRBJ1-6): DGGITQSPKYLFRKEGQNVTLSCEQNLNHDAMYWYRQDPGQGLRLIYYSQIVNDFQKGDIAEGYSVSREKKESFPLTVTSAQKNPTAFYLCASTATGGNSPLHFGNGTRLTVT.

This clone was seen a single time. The chain has TRBV5-4 and TRBJ1-1; D gene ambiguous. Trimming stripped 1 base from V and 1 base from J, with 8 bases between. CDR1 SGHNT and CDR2 YYREEE come from the germline V gene (reference sequence). This CDR3 contains 14 residues. CDR3 amino acids: CASSLIQQNTEAFF. DNA for the CDR3: TGTGCCAGCAGCTTGATACAGCAGAACACTGAAGCTTTCTTT.

The J gene is TRBJ1-6, the V gene TRBV5-6, with TRBD1 as a possible D gene (5 bases). Trimming shortened V by 2 bases and J by 9 bases, and 12 bases separated the two germline ends. Germline-derived CDR1 and CDR2 are SGHDT and YYEEEE. The CDR3 sequence is 14 residues long. The CDR3 region is CASSFVGGGSPLHF. The DNA for the CDR3 is TGTGCCAGCAGCTTCGTGGGCGGGGGTTCACCCCTCCACTTT.

The chain carries TRBV6-5 and TRBJ1-6; D might be TRBD1 (5 bases). The CDR3 length is 16 residues. V lost 2 bases to trimming and J lost 8 bases, with 16 bases between them. The germline V gene encodes CDR1 MNHEY and CDR2 SVGAGI. The CDR3 DNA reads as TGTGCCAGCAGTTACCGGGGGTCAAGGATTCATTCACCCCTCCACTTT. It codes for CASSYRGSRIHSPLHF.